These T cell receptor beta chains were read from a single sample in a study of cytomegalovirus exposure and HLA in healthy donors. Some clones are missing from TCRdb's copy, which holds only in-frame ones; the method was immunoSEQ multiplex PCR. The sample includes some 100,000 clones, 65% to 90% of them seen just once. The specimen sequenced was PBMCs. These receptors were obtained from a woman younger than 45 in good health and CMV-seronegative. The CDR3 runs from the conserved cysteine through the conserved F or W. D genes are given only for firm matches. Clone size appears in some rows only: once, few, many, or a class for an expanded clone.

j_gene | v_gene | abundance | d_gene | CDR3aa | CDR3nt
TRBJ2-5 | TRBV18 | . | TRBD1 | CASSQRQGARETQYF | TGTGCCAGCTCACAAAGACAGGGGGCTCGTGAGACCCAGTACTTC
TRBJ1-5 | TRBV6-1 | . | . | CASSEGLLSNQPQHF | TGTGCCAGCAGTGAAGGACTTCTTAGCAATCAGCCCCAGCATTTT
TRBJ1-4 | TRBV19 | . | . | CASSINRDEKLFF | TGTGCCAGTAGTATAAACAGGGATGAAAAACTGTTTTTT
TRBJ2-3 | TRBV5-1 | . | . | CASSLGDLTDTQYF | TGCGCCAGCAGCTTGGGGGACTTAACAGATACGCAGTATTTT
TRBJ2-7 | TRBV5-1 | . | TRBD2 | CASTQTSGSYEQYF | TGCGCCAGCACCCAGACTAGCGGCTCCTACGAGCAGTACTTC
TRBJ2-1 | TRBV19 | . | TRBD2 | CASSGLAGGGNEQFF | TGTGCCAGTAGTGGGCTAGCGGGAGGTGGCAATGAGCAGTTCTTC
TRBJ1-5 | TRBV12-5 | . | TRBD1 | CASGFSVETGGLSNQPQHF | TGTGCTAGTGGTTTCAGCGTAGAGACAGGGGGCCTTAGCAATCAGCCCCAGCATTTT
TRBJ1-5 | TRBV7-2 | . | . | CASSPSNNQPQHF | TGTGCCAGCAGCCCCTCTAATAATCAGCCCCAGCATTTT
TRBJ2-7 | TRBV7-8 | . | . | CASSLAPGSEQYF | TGTGCCAGCAGCTTAGCGCCAGGCAGCGAGCAGTACTTC
TRBJ1-1 | TRBV5-1 | . | . | CASSPQVNTEAFF | TGCGCCAGCAGCCCACAAGTGAACACTGAAGCTTTCTTT
TRBJ2-3 | TRBV9 | . | . | CASSVHRTATDTQYF | TGTGCCAGCAGCGTACACCGGACAGCCACAGATACGCAGTATTTT
TRBJ2-1 | TRBV6-5 | . | . | CASSYRAGLNEQFF | TGTGCCAGCAGTTACCGAGCAGGGTTGAATGAGCAGTTCTTC
TRBJ2-7 | TRBV19 | . | TRBD2 | CASSIALAGRPEQYF | TGTGCCAGTAGTATTGCTCTAGCGGGAAGGCCCGAGCAGTACTTC
TRBJ1-2 | TRBV28 | . | TRBD1 | CASSKRGTGFGYTF | TGTGCCAGCAGTAAGAGGGGGACAGGCTTTGGCTACACCTTC
TRBJ2-5 | TRBV9 | few | TRBD2 | CASSVGLAEETQYF | TGTGCCAGCAGCGTGGGCCTAGCGGAAGAGACCCAGTACTTC
TRBJ2-7 | TRBV10-3 | . | TRBD2 | CAISDPRLAGDYEQYF | TGTGCCATCAGTGACCCTCGACTAGCGGGAGACTACGAGCAGTACTTC
TRBJ2-4 | TRBV27 | . | TRBD2 | CASSTLAALRAKNIQYF | TGTGCCAGCAGTACACTAGCGGCCCTCAGAGCCAAAAACATTCAGTACTTC
TRBJ1-1 | TRBV29-1 | . | TRBD1 | CSVTGVGTEAFF | TGCAGCGTGACAGGGGTGGGCACTGAAGCTTTCTTT